This TCR beta chain was documented in a study of neoadjuvant anti-PD-1 for oral cavity cancer. Study outcomes and limitations: Only three patients per response group were TCR-analyzed; validation needed. Higher pretreatment Treg/Th17 ratios tracked higher pretreatment blood clonality. PBMC Gini-index clonality exceeded responders' in non-responders post-nivolumab.

Indicated time point: after neoadjuvant nivolumab, at surgical resection. TCRdb's copy holds only in-frame clones and misses some; the assay was immunoSEQ multiplex PCR. The sample records 35,000 to 50,000 clones, about 77% being singletons. Comment on this clone: What it recognizes is unknown.

V was clipped by 7 bases and J by 5 bases, with 13 bases between them. CDR1 is WSHSY and CDR2 is SAAADI in the germline V gene. This CDR3 comprises 13 residues. The material was PBMCs, obtained after nivolumab (anti-PD-1) treatment. The sequence was obtained from a person between 35 and 79 years old with oral cavity squamous cell carcinoma. The chain has TRBV10-2 and TRBJ2-3; D is tentatively TRBD1 or TRBD2 (6 bases each). This chain's CDR3 is CASKGRGQDTQYF. DNA of the CDR3: TGCGCCAGCAAGGGGCGGGGACAAGATACGCAGTATTTT.